This is a list of T cell receptor beta chains from one sample in a study of blood T cell repertoires in COVID-19. Assay: immunoSEQ multiplex PCR; the TCRdb copy retains only in-frame clones and omits some. Among about 480,000 clones listed, over 75% were seen once. Sequencing used PBMCs or T cells enriched from blood (not recorded which). The receptors were sampled from a woman between 40 and 55 years old who had recovered from COVID-19. Both conserved end residues are trimmed from each CDR3. D genes are given only for firm matches.

J: TRBJ1-1; D: .; V: TRBV5-1; CDR3: ASSLGDRGENTEAF
J: TRBJ1-1; D: TRBD1; V: TRBV19; CDR3: ASSPGQGNSEAF
J: TRBJ2-1; D: TRBD2; V: TRBV19; CDR3: ASSPLGTSGSSEQF
J: TRBJ2-1; D: TRBD2; V: TRBV7-8; CDR3: ASSSSSGSYNEQF
J: TRBJ2-2; D: .; V: TRBV24-1; CDR3: ATTASTGELF
J: TRBJ2-5; D: .; V: TRBV4-2; CDR3: ASSQEREAETQY
J: TRBJ2-4; D: .; V: TRBV5-1; CDR3: ASSRLGGAKNIQY
J: TRBJ2-2; D: TRBD1; V: TRBV18; CDR3: ASSPPRGQTNTGELF
J: TRBJ1-1; D: .; V: TRBV4-3; CDR3: ASSQDWQGNTEAF
J: TRBJ2-5; D: TRBD1; V: TRBV7-2; CDR3: ASSQTRQGVETQY
J: TRBJ2-2; D: TRBD1; V: TRBV19; CDR3: ASRGTERDTGELF
J: TRBJ1-1; D: TRBD1; V: TRBV29-1; CDR3: SVDRGRTEAF
J: TRBJ1-1; D: TRBD1; V: TRBV5-5; CDR3: ASSLGDRVVTEAF
J: TRBJ1-4; D: .; V: TRBV30; CDR3: AWSVGGAGEKLF
J: TRBJ2-7; D: TRBD2; V: TRBV6-1; CDR3: ASSDQREVSYEQY
J: TRBJ1-2; D: TRBD1; V: TRBV7-2; CDR3: ASSLDRGQPYGYT
J: TRBJ1-2; D: TRBD1; V: TRBV29-1; CDR3: SVGDRPNYGYT
J: TRBJ1-1; D: .; V: TRBV27; CDR3: ASSSRGGYTEAF
J: TRBJ1-5; D: .; V: TRBV12-5; CDR3: ASGLVWGEVAGQPQH
J: TRBJ1-3; D: TRBD1; V: TRBV27; CDR3: ASSSGQGIDTIY
J: TRBJ1-1; D: TRBD1; V: TRBV19; CDR3: ASSPQGASSGFTEAF
J: TRBJ2-1; D: TRBD1; V: TRBV2; CDR3: ASARDRVNNEQF
J: TRBJ1-1; D: .; V: TRBV11-3; CDR3: ASIGYMNTEAF
J: TRBJ2-1; D: TRBD1; V: TRBV5-6; CDR3: ASSSSGTGVVFDEQF
J: TRBJ1-2; D: .; V: TRBV11-2; CDR3: ASSLDQGRGGYT
J: TRBJ2-2; D: .; V: TRBV27; CDR3: ASSPDTYTGELF
J: TRBJ2-1; D: TRBD2; V: TRBV14; CDR3: ASSQVGGVRTSGRSEQF
J: TRBJ2-1; D: TRBD2; V: TRBV7-2; CDR3: ASRETSGSSYNEQF
J: TRBJ1-5; D: .; V: TRBV3-1/TRBV3-2; CDR3: ASSQGGQSNQPQH
J: TRBJ2-1; D: TRBD2; V: TRBV5-1; CDR3: ASSATGLAGANEQF
J: TRBJ2-7; D: .; V: TRBV19; CDR3: ASRKQGSGYEQY
J: TRBJ1-1; D: TRBD1; V: TRBV5-1; CDR3: ASSKGQGNTEAF
J: TRBJ2-1; D: .; V: TRBV11-3; CDR3: ASSSRRDYEQF
J: TRBJ2-1; D: .; V: TRBV5-6; CDR3: ASSLNEPWSYNEQF
J: TRBJ2-7; D: TRBD2; V: TRBV11-2; CDR3: ASSLGTSGYEQY
J: TRBJ1-2; D: .; V: TRBV11-2; CDR3: ASSLGGVPNYGYT
J: TRBJ1-4; D: .; V: TRBV28; CDR3: ASSLVYGKGAREKLF
J: TRBJ1-1; D: TRBD1; V: TRBV5-1; CDR3: ASSLEGQGLEAF
J: TRBJ1-4; D: TRBD1; V: TRBV19; CDR3: ASSITWDRNEKLF
J: TRBJ2-5; D: TRBD2; V: TRBV7-6; CDR3: ASSLGGLPKVEAQY
J: TRBJ1-4; D: .; V: TRBV13; CDR3: ATKRSGNEKLF
J: TRBJ2-7; D: .; V: TRBV4-1; CDR3: ASSQDIAGGPSYEQY
J: TRBJ1-1; D: TRBD1; V: TRBV27; CDR3: ASSKDLLQGEPNTEAF
J: TRBJ1-1; D: .; V: TRBV19; CDR3: ASRYRARNTEAF